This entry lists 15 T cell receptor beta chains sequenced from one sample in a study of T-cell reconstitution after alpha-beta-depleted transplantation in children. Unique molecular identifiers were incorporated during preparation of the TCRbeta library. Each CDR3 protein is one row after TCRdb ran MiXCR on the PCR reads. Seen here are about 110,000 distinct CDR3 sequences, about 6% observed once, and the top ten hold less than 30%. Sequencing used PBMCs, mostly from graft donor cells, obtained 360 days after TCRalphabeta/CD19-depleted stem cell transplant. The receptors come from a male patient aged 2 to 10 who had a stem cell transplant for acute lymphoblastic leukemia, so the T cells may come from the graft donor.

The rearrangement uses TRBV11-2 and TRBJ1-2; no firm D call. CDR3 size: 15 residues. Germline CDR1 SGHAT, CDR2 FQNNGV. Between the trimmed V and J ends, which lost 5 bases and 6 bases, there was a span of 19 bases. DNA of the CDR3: TGTGCCAGCAGCCCTACAGCCTTCCCAAGGGATGGCTACACCTTC. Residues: CASSPTAFPRDGYTF. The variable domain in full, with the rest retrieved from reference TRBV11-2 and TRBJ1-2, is EAGVAQSPRYKIIEKRQSVAFWCNPISGHATLYWYQQILGQGPKLLIQFQNNGVVDDSQLPKDRFSAERLKGVDSTLKIQPAKLEDSAVYLCASSPTAFPRDGYTFGSGTRLTVV.

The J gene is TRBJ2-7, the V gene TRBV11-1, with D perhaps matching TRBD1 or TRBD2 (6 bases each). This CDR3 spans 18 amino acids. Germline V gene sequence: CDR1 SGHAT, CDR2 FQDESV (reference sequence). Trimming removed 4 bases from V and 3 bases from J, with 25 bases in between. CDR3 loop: CASSSRVSGEGGVYEQYF. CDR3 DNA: TGTGCCAGCAGCTCCCGGGTCTCCGGTGAGGGGGGTGTCTACGAGCAGTACTTC.

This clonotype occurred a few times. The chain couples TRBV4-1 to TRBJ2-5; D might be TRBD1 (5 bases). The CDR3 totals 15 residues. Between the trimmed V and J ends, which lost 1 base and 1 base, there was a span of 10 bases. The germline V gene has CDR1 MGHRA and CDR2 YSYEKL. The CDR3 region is CASSQGGALQETQYF. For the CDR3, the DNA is TGCGCCAGCAGCCAAGGTGGGGCCCTCCAAGAGACCCAGTACTTC.

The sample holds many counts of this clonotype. Here the CDR3 reads CSAPDRPDTQYF. In nucleotides, the CDR3 is TGCAGCGCCCCGGACAGGCCAGATACGCAGTATTTT. The chain is built from TRBV29-1 and TRBJ2-3; TRBD1 matches 7 bases. Germline CDR1 and CDR2: SQVTM and ANQGSEA. The CDR3 covers 12 residues. Losses at the gene ends were 7 bases for V and 4 bases for J; bases not matched to a gene: 5.

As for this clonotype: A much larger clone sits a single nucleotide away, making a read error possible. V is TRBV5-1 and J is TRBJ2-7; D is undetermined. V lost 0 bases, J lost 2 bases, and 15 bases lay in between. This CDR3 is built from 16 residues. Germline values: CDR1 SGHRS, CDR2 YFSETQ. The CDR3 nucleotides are TGCGCCAGCAGCTTGGCCCGGGCATACATGCCCTACGAGCAGTACTTC. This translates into CASSLARAYMPYEQYF.

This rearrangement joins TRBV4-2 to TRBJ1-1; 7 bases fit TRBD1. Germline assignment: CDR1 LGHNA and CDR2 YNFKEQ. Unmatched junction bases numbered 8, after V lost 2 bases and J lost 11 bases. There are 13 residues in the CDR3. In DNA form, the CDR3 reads TGTGCCAGCAGCCAACCGACAGGGCTTCTGGCTTTCTTT. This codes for CASSQPTGLLAFF.

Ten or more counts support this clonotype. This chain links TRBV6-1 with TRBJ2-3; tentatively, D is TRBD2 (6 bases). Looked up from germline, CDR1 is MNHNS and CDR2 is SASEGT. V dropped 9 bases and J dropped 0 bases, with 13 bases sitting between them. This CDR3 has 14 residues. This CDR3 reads CASSSSDSTDTQYF. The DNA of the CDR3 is TGTGCCAGTTCGTCTAGCGATAGCACAGATACGCAGTATTTT.

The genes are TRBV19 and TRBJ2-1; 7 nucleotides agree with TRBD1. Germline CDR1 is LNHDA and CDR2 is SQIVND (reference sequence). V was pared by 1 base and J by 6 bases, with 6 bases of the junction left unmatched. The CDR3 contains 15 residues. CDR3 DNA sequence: TGTGCCAGTAGTATAGCCCCGGGACAGTTCAATGAGCAGTTCTTC. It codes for CASSIAPGQFNEQFF.

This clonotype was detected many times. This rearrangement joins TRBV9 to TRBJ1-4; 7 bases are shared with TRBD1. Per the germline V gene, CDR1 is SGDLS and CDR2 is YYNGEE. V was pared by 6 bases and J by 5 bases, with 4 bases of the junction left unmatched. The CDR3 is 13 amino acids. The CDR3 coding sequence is TGTGCCAGCAACAGGGGTCGGAATGAAAAACTGTTTTTT. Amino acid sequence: CASNRGRNEKLFF.

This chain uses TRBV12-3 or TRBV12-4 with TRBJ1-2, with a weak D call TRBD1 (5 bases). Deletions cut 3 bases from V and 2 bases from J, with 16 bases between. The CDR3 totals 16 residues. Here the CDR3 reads CASSLRQRTINYGYTF. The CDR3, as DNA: TGTGCCAGCAGTTTGAGACAGCGAACAATAAACTATGGCTACACCTTC.

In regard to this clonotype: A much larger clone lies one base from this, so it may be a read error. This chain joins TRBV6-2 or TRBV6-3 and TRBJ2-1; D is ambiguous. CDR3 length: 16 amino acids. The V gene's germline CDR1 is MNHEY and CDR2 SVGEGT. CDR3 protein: CASSYSGWSSYNDQFF. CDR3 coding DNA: TGTGCCAGCAGTTACTCGGGCTGGAGCTCCTACAATGACCAGTTCTTC.

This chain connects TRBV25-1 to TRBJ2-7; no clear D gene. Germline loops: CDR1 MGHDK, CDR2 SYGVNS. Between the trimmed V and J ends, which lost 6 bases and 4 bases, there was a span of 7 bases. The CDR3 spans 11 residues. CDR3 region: CASRHPYEQYF. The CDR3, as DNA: TGTGCCAGCAGGCACCCTTACGAGCAGTACTTC.

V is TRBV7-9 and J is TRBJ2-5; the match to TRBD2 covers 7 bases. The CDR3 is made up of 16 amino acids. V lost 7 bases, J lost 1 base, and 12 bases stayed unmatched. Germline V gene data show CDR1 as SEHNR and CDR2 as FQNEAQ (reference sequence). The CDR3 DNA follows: TGTGCCAGCACCAAGACCCGGGGAGGGGTCCAAGAGACCCAGTACTTC. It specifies CASTKTRGGVQETQYF.

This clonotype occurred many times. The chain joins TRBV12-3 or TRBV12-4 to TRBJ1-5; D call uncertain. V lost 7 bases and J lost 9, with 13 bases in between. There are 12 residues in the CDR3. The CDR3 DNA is TGTGCCAGCACGCTGTGGGCGGGGCCCCAGCATTTT. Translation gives CASTLWAGPQHF.

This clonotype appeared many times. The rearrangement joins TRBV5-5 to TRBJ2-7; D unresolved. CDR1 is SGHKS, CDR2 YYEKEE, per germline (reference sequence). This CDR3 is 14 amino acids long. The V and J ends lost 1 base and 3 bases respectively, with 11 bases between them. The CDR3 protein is CASSLRGSDYEQYF. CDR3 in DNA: TGTGCCAGCAGCTTGAGAGGATCTGACTACGAGCAGTACTTC.